The 29 T cell receptor beta chains given below trace back to one sample, sequenced in a study of blood T cell repertoires in COVID-19. TCRdb keeps only in-frame clones here, not all; method: immunoSEQ multiplex PCR. Of about 190,000 clones in the sample, around 91% were seen once. The sample taken for sequencing was peripheral blood. These receptors were obtained from a man aged 50 to 59 with acute or convalescent COVID-19.

The V call is TRBV6-4, the J call TRBJ2-2; 9 bases fit TRBD1. CDR3 length: 18 amino acids. Germline loops: CDR1 MRHNA, CDR2 SNTAGT. Trimming removed 3 bases from V and 0 bases from J; junction bases left unmatched: 8. CDR3 coding DNA: TGTGCCAGCAGTGAAGGTGAGGGGACAGGGACGAACACCGGGGAGCTGTTTTTT. Translation: CASSEGEGTGTNTGELFF.

The chain employs TRBV30 and TRBJ2-1, with D maybe TRBD2 (5 bases). CDR1 GTSNPN and CDR2 SVGIG come from the germline V gene (reference sequence). V lost 1 base to trimming and J lost 10 bases, with 5 bases between them. This CDR3 spans 10 amino acids. CDR3 in DNA: TGTGCCTGGAGTGAGCGGGAGCAGTTCTTC. Amino acids: CAWSEREQFF.

The J gene is TRBJ2-6, the V gene TRBV5-1; 10 bases are a match to TRBD1. The CDR3 loop spans 16 amino acids. The germline CDR1 and CDR2 sequences are SGHRS and YFSETQ. V shed 1 base and J 12 bases; nucleotides not matched to a gene: 10. CDR3 region: CASSLFSTGGISVLTF. In DNA form, the CDR3 reads TGCGCCAGCAGCTTGTTCTCGACAGGGGGCATAAGCGTCCTGACTTTC.

The chain's CDR3 is CASSSPRSIQYF. As DNA, the CDR3 is TGTGCCAGCAGTTCCCCCCGGAGCATTCAGTACTTC. The chain recombines TRBV6-2 or TRBV6-3 with TRBJ2-4; D unresolved. The CDR3 is 12 residues long. Trimming left V 4 bases short and J 9 bases short, with 10 bases between. Germline V gives CDR1 MNHEY, CDR2 SVGEGT.

The genes are TRBV11-2 and TRBJ2-3, with TRBD1 as a possible D gene (5 bases). Germline values: CDR1 SGHAT, CDR2 FQNNGV. The V gene lost 3 bases and the J gene lost 9 bases, with 19 bases spanning the gap. This CDR3 is 15 amino acids long. CDR3 amino acids: CASSFVPGPDGTQYF. The CDR3, as DNA: TGTGCCAGCAGCTTTGTCCCAGGGCCGGATGGCACGCAGTATTTT. Full variable domain (outside the CDR3, taken from reference TRBV11-2 and TRBJ2-3): EAGVAQSPRYKIIEKRQSVAFWCNPISGHATLYWYQQILGQGPKLLIQFQNNGVVDDSQLPKDRFSAERLKGVDSTLKIQPAKLEDSAVYLCASSFVPGPDGTQYFGPGTRLTVL.

The rearrangement joins TRBV30 to TRBJ2-1; 9 bases are shared with TRBD2. This CDR3 is built from 15 residues. Trimming took 0 bases from V and 2 from J; bases not matched to a gene: 2. Germline CDR1 is GTSNPN and CDR2 is SVGIG (reference sequence). CDR3 protein: CAWSVAGGPYNEQFF. The CDR3 DNA follows: TGTGCCTGGAGTGTGGCGGGGGGGCCCTACAATGAGCAGTTCTTC. Based on the CDR3 plus reference TRBV30 and TRBJ2-1, the full variable domain is SQTIHQWPATLVQPVGSPLSLECTVEGTSNPNLYWYRQAAGRGLQLLFYSVGIGQISSEVPQNLSASRPQDRQFILSSKKLLLSDSGFYLCAWSVAGGPYNEQFFGPGTRLTVL.

V and J are TRBV11-2 and TRBJ2-1, with 11 positions matching TRBD2. Germline CDR1 reads SGHAT; CDR2 reads FQNNGV. Trimming at V came to 6 bases and at J to 3 bases, leaving 4 bases not matched to a gene. CDR3 length: 15 amino acids. Written as DNA, the CDR3 is TGTGCCAGCAGTTCACTAGCGGGGGTCTACAATGAGCAGTTCTTC. As protein: CASSSLAGVYNEQFF.

The V gene is TRBV4-2, the J gene TRBJ2-2; D might be TRBD1 (6 bases). The length of the CDR3 is 16 residues. CDR1 is LGHNA, CDR2 YNFKEQ, per germline. V was cut by 1 base and J by 1 base, with 10 bases left in between. CDR3 nucleotide sequence: TGTGCCAGCAGCCAAGTTTGGGACATGAACACCGGGGAGCTGTTTTTT. This codes for CASSQVWDMNTGELFF.

This chain uses TRBV7-2 with TRBJ1-6; no reliable D call. The CDR3 is 13 residues long. In germline, CDR1 is SGHTA, CDR2 FQGNSA. V gave up 5 bases and J gave up 5 bases, with 7 bases separating them. CDR3 bases: TGTGCCAGCAGCCCTCCTAATAATTCACCCCTCCACTTT. As protein: CASSPPNNSPLHF.

Here the CDR3 DNA reads TGTGCCAGCAGCCAGGGATACAGGGGTGTCGAAGAGACCCAGTACTTC. Protein product: CASSQGYRGVEETQYF. The chain is built from TRBV14 and TRBJ2-5; TRBD1 agrees at 7 bases. V dropped 3 bases and J dropped 3; count of bases not matched to a gene: 10. CDR1 is SGHDN, CDR2 FVKESK, per germline. The CDR3 is made up of 16 amino acids.

This chain joins TRBV5-4 and TRBJ2-1, with 8 bases matching TRBD2. Germline lookup yields CDR1 SGHNT and CDR2 YYREEE (reference sequence). This CDR3 comprises 16 residues. V was clipped by 0 bases and J by 0 bases; unmatched bases: 2. This CDR3 reads CASSLGGGSSYNEQFF. The CDR3 bases are TGTGCCAGCAGCTTGGGCGGGGGGAGCTCCTACAATGAGCAGTTCTTC.

This chain connects TRBV7-2 to TRBJ2-3, with 10 bases fitting TRBD2. The junction had 8 bases not matched to a gene; V was cut back by 5 bases and J by 3 bases. The CDR3 consists of 16 residues. Germline-derived CDR1 and CDR2 are SGHTA and FQGNSA. CDR3 in amino acids: CASSLSSGSTTDTQYF. The CDR3 DNA reads TGTGCCAGCAGCCTATCTAGCGGGAGTACGACAGATACGCAGTATTTT.

The chain links TRBV18 to TRBJ1-2, with 7 bases aligning to TRBD1. The CDR3 consists of 15 residues. Germline V gene sequence: CDR1 KGHSH, CDR2 LQKENI. Germline trimming cut 0 bases from V and 7 bases from J; bases unmatched to any gene: 8. CDR3 in amino acids: CASSPPRDRATGYTF. DNA for the CDR3: TGTGCCAGCTCACCACCACGCGACAGGGCGACTGGCTACACCTTC.

The chain couples TRBV18 to TRBJ1-6, with D possibly TRBD1 on 5 matching bases. The V gene lost 3 bases and the J gene lost 6 bases, with 9 bases spanning the gap. From germline, CDR1 is KGHSH and CDR2 LQKENI. The length of the CDR3 is 14 residues. The CDR3, as DNA: TGTGCCAGCTCACCCGGGACTACTAATTCACCCCTCCACTTT. It encodes CASSPGTTNSPLHF. The full variable domain, completed using reference TRBV18 and TRBJ1-6, is NAGVMQNPRHLVRRRGQEARLRCSPMKGHSHVYWYRQLPEEGLKFMVYLQKENIIDESGMPKERFSAEFPKEGPSILRIQQVVRGDSAAYFCASSPGTTNSPLHFGNGTRLTVT.

In this sample, this clone turned up once. This chain joins TRBV20-1 and TRBJ1-4; D uncertain. The CDR3 runs 11 residues. Trimming shortened V by 6 bases and J by 4 bases, and 6 bases separated the two germline ends. The germline gives CDR1 DFQATT, CDR2 SNEGSKA (reference sequence). The CDR3 DNA is TGCAGTGCGGCCGATAATGAAAAACTGTTTTTT. Amino acids: CSAADNEKLFF.

The J gene is TRBJ1-6, the V gene TRBV5-1; 9 bases are shared with TRBD1. Germline trimming cut 0 bases from V and 10 bases from J; bases unmatched to any gene: 2. Germline V lookup: CDR1 SGHRS, CDR2 YFSETQ. The CDR3 extends over 14 amino acids. CDR3 nucleotides: TGCGCCAGCAGCTTGGGGGACAGGGAATCACCCCTCCACTTT. Protein sequence: CASSLGDRESPLHF.

The chain links TRBV28 to TRBJ2-7, with 8 bases that match TRBD1. The CDR3 extends over 16 amino acids. CDR1 and CDR2 (germline): MDHEN, SYDVKM. V dropped 6 bases and J dropped 3; count of bases not matched to a gene: 13. CDR3 sequence reads: CASSSMVGQVNYEQYF. CDR3 nucleotides: TGTGCCAGCAGCTCTATGGTGGGACAGGTAAACTACGAGCAGTACTTC.

The chain employs TRBV4-2 and TRBJ2-3; 8 nucleotides line up with TRBD1. Germline CDR1 reads LGHNA; CDR2 reads YNFKEQ. The junction had 2 bases not matched to a gene; V was cut back by 0 bases and J by 0 bases. CDR3 length equals 16 residues. CDR3 bases: TGTGCCAGCAGCCAAGACAGGGGGCTGAGCACAGATACGCAGTATTTT. Translated, it gives CASSQDRGLSTDTQYF.

This sequence joins TRBV2 and TRBJ1-2, with D unclear. The CDR3 extends over 13 amino acids. Germline-derived CDR1 and CDR2 are SNHLY and FYNNEI. Trimming removed 1 base at V and 1 base at J, with 4 bases between. DNA of the CDR3: TGTGCCAGCAGTGAAGGAGATAACTATGGCTACACCTTC. Translated: CASSEGDNYGYTF.

The chain couples TRBV24-1 to TRBJ1-3; unclear D gene. The CDR3 extends over 17 amino acids. V was trimmed by 5 bases and J by 0 bases, leaving 16 bases between them. The germline V gene has CDR1 KGHDR and CDR2 SFDVKD. CDR3 amino acids: CATSAAAGSGSGNTIYF. The CDR3 DNA reads TGTGCCACCAGTGCCGCCGCCGGGTCGGGCTCTGGAAACACCATATATTTT.

The chain has TRBV3-1 (or the pseudogene TRBV3-2) and TRBJ2-3, with D tentatively TRBD2 (6 bases). The CDR3 is made up of 14 amino acids. The germline V and J ends were trimmed by 3 bases and 2 bases, with 9 bases remaining between them. The germline CDR1 and CDR2 sequences are LGHDT and YNNKEL (reference sequence). This CDR3 reads CASSQGGNTDTQYF. DNA for the CDR3: TGTGCCAGCAGCCAGGGCGGGAACACAGATACGCAGTATTTT.

The V and J genes are TRBV7-3 and TRBJ2-1; tentatively, D is TRBD2 (6 bases). With 3 bases removed from V and 0 bases from J, the gap between germline ends came to 9 bases. The CDR3 consists of 15 residues. CDR1 is SGHTA and CDR2 is FQGTGA in the germline V gene. CDR3 in amino acids: CASSFAGTSYNEQFF. Written as DNA, the CDR3 is TGTGCCAGCAGCTTTGCGGGGACCTCCTACAATGAGCAGTTCTTC. Full variable domain (outside the CDR3, taken from reference TRBV7-3 and TRBJ2-1): GAGVSQTPSNKVTEKGKYVELRCDPISGHTALYWYRQSLGQGPEFLIYFQGTGAADDSGLPNDRFFAVRPEGSVSTLKIQRTERGDSAVYLCASSFAGTSYNEQFFGPGTRLTVL.

The V and J genes are TRBV3-1 (or the pseudogene TRBV3-2) and TRBJ1-2; the D gene is possibly TRBD1 (6 bases). With 0 bases removed from V and 4 bases from J, the gap between germline ends came to 15 bases. The CDR3 contains 16 residues. In germline, CDR1 is LGHDT, CDR2 YNNKEL (reference sequence). CDR3: CASSQEGREGGYGYTF. The CDR3 DNA follows: TGTGCCAGCAGCCAAGAAGGCAGGGAAGGGGGCTATGGCTACACCTTC.

The chain links TRBV6-2 or TRBV6-3 to TRBJ2-7; D is perhaps TRBD1 (6 bases). The CDR3 has 14 residues. Trimming cost V 0 bases and J 3 bases, with 9 bases left between them. In germline, CDR1 is MNHEY, CDR2 SVGEGT. The CDR3 nucleotides are TGTGCCAGCAGTTACTCCCGGGACAACTACGAGCAGTACTTC. Translated: CASSYSRDNYEQYF.

This rearrangement joins TRBV6-5 to TRBJ1-3; perhaps TRBD1 as D (6 bases). Trimming removed 6 bases at V and 0 bases at J, with 12 bases between. The CDR3 extends over 15 amino acids. The germline V gene encodes CDR1 MNHEY and CDR2 SVGAGI. The chain's CDR3 is CASRTYRDSGNTIYF. The CDR3 bases are TGTGCCAGCAGGACCTACAGGGACTCTGGAAACACCATATATTTT.

The chain combines TRBV2 with TRBJ2-7, with D tentatively TRBD2 (5 bases). Germline CDR1 SNHLY, CDR2 FYNNEI. The CDR3 consists of 19 residues. V gave up 3 bases and J gave up 0 bases, with 24 bases separating them. CDR3 protein: CASSEGISSRGTSSYEQYF. For the CDR3, the DNA is TGTGCCAGCAGTGAGGGGATTTCTAGCCGGGGAACTAGCTCCTACGAGCAGTACTTC.

The chain uses TRBV5-1 and TRBJ2-5, with D hard to call. The CDR3 consists of 15 residues. V was trimmed by 1 base and J by 2 bases, leaving 12 bases between them. Germline V gives CDR1 SGHRS, CDR2 YFSETQ. The CDR3 coding sequence is TGCGCCAGCAGCTTGCTGGGCTTGGAACAAGAGACCCAGTACTTC. Protein sequence: CASSLLGLEQETQYF.

The rearrangement links TRBV5-6 to TRBJ1-2; TRBD1 agrees at 7 bases. J lost 5 bases, V lost 3 bases, and 10 bases had no gene match. CDR3 length: 15 residues. Per the germline V gene, CDR1 is SGHDT and CDR2 is YYEEEE. CDR3 loop: CASSSGQTGVYGYTF. As DNA, the CDR3 is TGTGCCAGCAGCTCGGGACAGACGGGTGTTTATGGCTACACCTTC.

This chain uses TRBV6-5 with TRBJ1-6; 8 nucleotides align to TRBD1. With V trimmed by 5 bases and J by 7 bases, 4 bases remained unmatched. Germline CDR1 is MNHEY and CDR2 is SVGAGI. The CDR3 is made up of 14 amino acids. The CDR3 DNA sequence: TGTGCCAGCAGTCCCACAGGGGGGAATTCACCCCTCCACTTT. This translates into CASSPTGGNSPLHF.